The next 6 T cell receptor beta chains were all read from a single sample in a study of CD8 T cells in ankylosing spondylitis. TCRdb analysed the 5' RACE reads with MiXCR anew, one entry per CDR3 protein. The profile shows roughly 250,000 distinct CDR3 sequences, about 9.1% of them singletons. Sequenced: blood, either unsorted or a sorted T cell fraction (not recorded which). The receptors derive from a male donor with ankylosing spondylitis or in good health (not recorded which).

The chain is built from TRBV7-9 and TRBJ2-2; D perhaps matches TRBD2 (6 bases). Germline V lookup: CDR1 SEHNR, CDR2 FQNEAQ (reference sequence). This CDR3 region has 14 residues. V lost 3 bases and J 6 bases, leaving 11 bases between the germline ends. The CDR3 is CASSFGRESGELFF. The DNA for the CDR3 is TGTGCCAGCAGCTTTGGACGGGAGTCCGGGGAGCTGTTTTTT.

The rearrangement links TRBV2 to TRBJ1-1; D is unclear. Germline V gives CDR1 SNHLY, CDR2 FYNNEI. The CDR3 totals 14 residues. The V end was cut by 7 bases, the J end by 0 bases, with 12 bases between. The CDR3, as DNA: TGTGCCAGCAAGGAGACCGTCATGAACACTGAAGCTTTCTTT. It encodes CASKETVMNTEAFF.

This clonotype was seen many times. The chain uses TRBV9 and TRBJ1-1, with D maybe TRBD1 (6 bases). This CDR3 comprises 16 residues. Germline assignment: CDR1 SGDLS and CDR2 YYNGEE. Trimming cost V 5 bases and J 1 base, with 18 bases left between them. The chain's CDR3 is CASRSGGLGPNTEAFF. The CDR3 DNA follows: TGTGCCAGCAGGTCTGGGGGGCTGGGCCCGAACACTGAAGCTTTCTTT.

The chain recombines TRBV18 with TRBJ1-1; the D gene is possibly TRBD1 (5 bases). V shed 6 bases and J shed 7 bases, with 15 bases lying between them. Germline assignment: CDR1 KGHSH and CDR2 LQKENI. CDR3 size: 13 residues. CDR3 coding DNA: TGTGCCAGCTCCCGAGACAGTGACAGTGAAGCTTTCTTT. This translates into CASSRDSDSEAFF.

As concerns this clonotype: A much larger clone differs by one base, so this may be a read error. The chain is built from TRBV12-3 or TRBV12-4 and TRBJ2-7; D not certain. The CDR3 loop spans 13 amino acids. The CDR3 region is CASSFQRNNELYF. CDR3 in DNA: TGTGCCAGCAGCTTCCAACGAAACAACGAGCTGTACTTC.

The chain is built from TRBV12-3 or TRBV12-4 and TRBJ2-3; D ambiguous. The CDR3 contains 15 residues. V was trimmed by 6 bases and J by 4 bases, leaving 17 bases between them. The CDR3 here is CASRIVGLRPDTQYF. The CDR3 DNA sequence: TGTGCCAGCAGAATCGTCGGCCTGAGACCAGATACGCAGTATTTT.